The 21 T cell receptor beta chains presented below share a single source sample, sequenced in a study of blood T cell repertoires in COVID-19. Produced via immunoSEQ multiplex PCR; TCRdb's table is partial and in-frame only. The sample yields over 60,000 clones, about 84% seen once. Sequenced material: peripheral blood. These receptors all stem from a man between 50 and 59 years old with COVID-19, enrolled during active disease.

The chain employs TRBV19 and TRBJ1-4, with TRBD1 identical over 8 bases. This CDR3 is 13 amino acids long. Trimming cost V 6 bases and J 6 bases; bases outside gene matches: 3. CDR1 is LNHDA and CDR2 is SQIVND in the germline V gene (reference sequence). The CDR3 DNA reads TGTGCCAGTAGGACAGGGGTGGATGAAAAACTGTTTTTT. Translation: CASRTGVDEKLFF.

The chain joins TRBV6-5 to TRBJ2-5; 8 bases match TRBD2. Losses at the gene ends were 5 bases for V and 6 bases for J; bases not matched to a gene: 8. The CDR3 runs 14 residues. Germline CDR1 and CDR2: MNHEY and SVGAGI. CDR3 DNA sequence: TGTGCCAGCAGTCCAGACGGGGGGGTAAAGACCCAGTACTTC. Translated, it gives CASSPDGGVKTQYF.

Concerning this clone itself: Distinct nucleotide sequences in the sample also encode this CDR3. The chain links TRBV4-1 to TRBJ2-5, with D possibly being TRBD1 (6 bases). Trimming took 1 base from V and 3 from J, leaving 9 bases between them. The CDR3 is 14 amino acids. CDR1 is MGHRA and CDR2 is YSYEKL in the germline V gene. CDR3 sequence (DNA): TGCGCCAGCAGCCAAGGGGGGCGGGAAGAGACCCAGTACTTC. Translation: CASSQGGREETQYF.

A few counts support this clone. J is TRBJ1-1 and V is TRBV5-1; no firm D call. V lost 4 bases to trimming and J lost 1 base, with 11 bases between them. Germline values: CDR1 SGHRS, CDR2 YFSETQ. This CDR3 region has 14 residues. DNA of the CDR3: TGCGCCAGCAGCAGGCGGGGAGGGAACACTGAAGCTTTCTTT. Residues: CASSRRGGNTEAFF.

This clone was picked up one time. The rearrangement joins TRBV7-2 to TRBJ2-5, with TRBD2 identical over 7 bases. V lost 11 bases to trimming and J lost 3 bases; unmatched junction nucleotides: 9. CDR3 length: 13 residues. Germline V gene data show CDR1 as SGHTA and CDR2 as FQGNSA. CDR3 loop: CASSPGGEETQYF. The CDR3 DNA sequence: TGTGCCTCCTCCCCGGGGGGAGAAGAGACCCAGTACTTC.

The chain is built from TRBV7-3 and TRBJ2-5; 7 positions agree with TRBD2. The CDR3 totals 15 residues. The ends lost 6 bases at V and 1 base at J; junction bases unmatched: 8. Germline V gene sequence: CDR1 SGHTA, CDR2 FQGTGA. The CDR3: CASSPTGGFQETQYF. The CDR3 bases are TGTGCCAGCAGTCCTACGGGGGGATTCCAAGAGACCCAGTACTTC.

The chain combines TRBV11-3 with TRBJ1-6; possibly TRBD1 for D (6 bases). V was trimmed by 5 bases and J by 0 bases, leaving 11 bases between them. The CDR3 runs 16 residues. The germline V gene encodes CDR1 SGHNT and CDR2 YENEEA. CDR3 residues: CASSHRASSYNSPLHF. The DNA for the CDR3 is TGTGCCAGCAGCCACAGGGCCAGCTCCTATAATTCACCCCTCCACTTT.

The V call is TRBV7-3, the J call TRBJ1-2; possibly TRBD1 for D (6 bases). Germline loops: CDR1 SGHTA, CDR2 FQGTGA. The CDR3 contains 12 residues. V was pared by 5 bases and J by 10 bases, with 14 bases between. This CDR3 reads CASSRTQGVYTF. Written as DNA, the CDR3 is TGTGCCAGCAGCAGAACACAGGGTGTCTACACCTTC. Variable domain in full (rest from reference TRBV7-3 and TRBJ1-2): GAGVSQTPSNKVTEKGKYVELRCDPISGHTALYWYRQSLGQGPEFLIYFQGTGAADDSGLPNDRFFAVRPEGSVSTLKIQRTERGDSAVYLCASSRTQGVYTFGSGTRLTVV.

CDR3 amino acids: CASSSTGTDTQYF. The DNA for the CDR3 is TGCGCCAGCAGCTCCACAGGCACAGATACGCAGTATTTT. The chain is built from TRBV5-1 and TRBJ2-3; D remains ambiguous. The CDR3 sequence is 13 residues long. Germline V gives CDR1 SGHRS, CDR2 YFSETQ. Trimming cost V 3 bases and J 1 base, with 6 bases left between them.

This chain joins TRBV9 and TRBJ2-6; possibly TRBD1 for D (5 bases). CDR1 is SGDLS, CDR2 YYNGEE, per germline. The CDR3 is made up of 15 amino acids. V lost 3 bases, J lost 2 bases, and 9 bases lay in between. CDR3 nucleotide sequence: TGTGCCAGCAGCGCCCGACAGACTGGGGCCAACGTCCTGACTTTC. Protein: CASSARQTGANVLTF.

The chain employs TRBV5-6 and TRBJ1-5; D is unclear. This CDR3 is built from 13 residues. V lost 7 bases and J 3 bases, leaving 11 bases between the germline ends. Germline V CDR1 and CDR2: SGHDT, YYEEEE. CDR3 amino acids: CASYHEDNQPQHF. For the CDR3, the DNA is TGTGCCAGCTACCACGAGGACAATCAGCCCCAGCATTTT.

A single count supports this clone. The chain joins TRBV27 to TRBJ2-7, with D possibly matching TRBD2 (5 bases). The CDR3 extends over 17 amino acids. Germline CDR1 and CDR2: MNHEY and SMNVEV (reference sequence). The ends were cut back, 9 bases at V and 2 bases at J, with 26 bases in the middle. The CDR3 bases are TGTGCCAGGGAAAGGGCCCCCCTAGCCCCCAAAACCTACGAGCAGTACTTC. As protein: CARERAPLAPKTYEQYF.

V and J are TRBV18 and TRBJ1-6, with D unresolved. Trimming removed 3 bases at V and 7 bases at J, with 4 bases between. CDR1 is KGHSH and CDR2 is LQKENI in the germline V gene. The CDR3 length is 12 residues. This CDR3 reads CASSPGNSPLHF. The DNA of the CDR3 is TGTGCCAGCTCACCGGGCAATTCACCCCTCCACTTT.

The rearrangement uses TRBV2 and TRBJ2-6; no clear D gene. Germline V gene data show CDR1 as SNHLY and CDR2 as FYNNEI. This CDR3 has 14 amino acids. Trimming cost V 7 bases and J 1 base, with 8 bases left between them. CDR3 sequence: CASTPSSGANVLTF. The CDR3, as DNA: TGTGCCAGCACCCCCAGTTCTGGGGCCAACGTCCTGACTTTC.

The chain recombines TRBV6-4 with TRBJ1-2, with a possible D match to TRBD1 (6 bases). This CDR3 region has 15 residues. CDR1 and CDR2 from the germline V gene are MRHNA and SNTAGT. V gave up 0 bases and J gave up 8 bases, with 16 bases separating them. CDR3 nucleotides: TGTGCCAGCAGTGACTCATATCTGGGGGCGAAGGGCTACACCTTC. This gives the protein CASSDSYLGAKGYTF.

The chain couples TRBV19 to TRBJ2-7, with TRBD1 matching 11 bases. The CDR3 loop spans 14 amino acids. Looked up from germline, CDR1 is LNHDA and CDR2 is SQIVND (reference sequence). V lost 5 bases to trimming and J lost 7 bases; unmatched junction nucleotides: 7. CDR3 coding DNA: TGTGCCAGTAGTCCTGGACAGGGGGCTGAAGAGCAGTACTTC. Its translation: CASSPGQGAEEQYF.

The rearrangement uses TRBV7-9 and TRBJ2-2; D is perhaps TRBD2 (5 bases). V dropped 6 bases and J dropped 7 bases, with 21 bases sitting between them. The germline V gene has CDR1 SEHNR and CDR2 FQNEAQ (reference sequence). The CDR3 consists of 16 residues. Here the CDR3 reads CASSPRSYGEGGELFF. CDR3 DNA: TGTGCCAGCAGTCCTCGGTCCTACGGGGAAGGCGGGGAGCTGTTTTTT.

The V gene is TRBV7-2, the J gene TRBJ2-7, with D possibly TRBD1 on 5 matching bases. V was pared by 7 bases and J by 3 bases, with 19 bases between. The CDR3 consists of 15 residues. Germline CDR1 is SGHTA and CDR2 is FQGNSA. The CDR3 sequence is CASKPQPQGFYEQYF. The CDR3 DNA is TGTGCCAGCAAGCCCCAGCCCCAGGGTTTCTACGAGCAGTACTTC. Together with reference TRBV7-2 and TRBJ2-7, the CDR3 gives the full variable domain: GAGVSQSPSNKVTEKGKDVELRCDPISGHTALYWYRQSLGQGLEFLIYFQGNSAPDKSGLPSDRFSAERTGGSVSTLTIQRTQQEDSAVYLCASKPQPQGFYEQYFGPGTRLTVT.

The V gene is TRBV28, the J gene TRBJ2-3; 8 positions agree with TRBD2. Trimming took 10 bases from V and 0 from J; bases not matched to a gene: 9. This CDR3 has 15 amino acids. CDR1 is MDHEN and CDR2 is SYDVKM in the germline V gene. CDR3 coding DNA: TGTGCCACCCTCTCGGCGGGGGGAAGCACAGATACGCAGTATTTT. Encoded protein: CATLSAGGSTDTQYF.

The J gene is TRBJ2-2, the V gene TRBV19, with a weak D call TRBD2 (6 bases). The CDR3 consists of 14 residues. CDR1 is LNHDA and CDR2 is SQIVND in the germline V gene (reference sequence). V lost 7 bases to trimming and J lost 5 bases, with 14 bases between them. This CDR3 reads CASNPAGRTGELFF. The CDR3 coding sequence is TGTGCCAGTAACCCTGCGGGGAGGACCGGGGAGCTGTTTTTT.

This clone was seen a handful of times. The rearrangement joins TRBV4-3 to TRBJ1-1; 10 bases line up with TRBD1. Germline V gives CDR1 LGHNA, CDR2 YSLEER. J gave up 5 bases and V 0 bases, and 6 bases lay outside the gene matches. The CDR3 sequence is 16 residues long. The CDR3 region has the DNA TGCGCCAGCAGCCAAGACTTGACAGGGGGCAAAACTGAAGCTTTCTTT. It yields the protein CASSQDLTGGKTEAFF.